The 19 T cell receptor beta chains reported below all come from one sample, sequenced in a study of T cells expressing NK-cell markers. Reprocessing the 5' RACE reads, TCRdb reports a single entry for every CDR3 protein and omits DNA. This sample contains about half a million distinct CDR3 sequences. Material: blood T cells: a sorted CD56 or NKG2C T cell subset, CD4+ or CD8+ T cells, or bulk PBMC T cells (not recorded which). These receptors all come from a woman in her fifties or sixties in good health.

This rearrangement joins TRBV20-1 to TRBJ2-1; TCRdb indicates TRBD2, and absent DNA this call remains unverified. Germline loops: CDR1 DFQATT, CDR2 SNEGSKA (reference sequence). This CDR3 is built from 16 residues. The CDR3 loop reads CSAREFRTSVNNEQFF.

The CDR3 spells CASSQRSGANVLTF. The V and J genes are TRBV3-1 and TRBJ2-6. Per germline, CDR1 LGHDT and CDR2 YNNKEL (reference sequence). This CDR3 is 14 amino acids long.

The rearrangement links TRBV27 to TRBJ2-1; checking the TCRdb D call of TRBD2 is not possible without DNA. The CDR3 loop spans 16 amino acids. The germline gives CDR1 MNHEY, CDR2 SMNVEV (reference sequence). The CDR3 loop is CASRNNRLAGSNEQFF.

The chain joins TRBV12-3 or TRBV12-4 to TRBJ1-6; checking the TCRdb D call of TRBD1 is not possible without DNA. CDR3 length equals 15 residues. The CDR3 loop reads CASSPRQVNNSPLHF.

The genes are TRBV6-5 and TRBJ2-6; TCRdb picks TRBD1, but there is no DNA to check that call. CDR1 is MNHEY, CDR2 SVGAGI, per germline. The CDR3 spans 16 residues. The CDR3 reads CASSAGGFSGANVLTF.

The V gene is TRBV5-6, the J gene TRBJ2-5. The CDR3 is made up of 14 amino acids. The germline gives CDR1 SGHDT, CDR2 YYEEEE. The CDR3 loop reads CASSLLKPPETQYF.

The chain combines TRBV20-1 with TRBJ2-1; TCRdb indicates TRBD2, and absent DNA this call remains unverified. Germline V gene sequence: CDR1 DFQATT, CDR2 SNEGSKA (reference sequence). CDR3 length: 15 amino acids. CDR3 residues: CSAVGGGLAVSEQFF.

V gene TRBV12-3 or TRBV12-4 combines with J gene TRBJ2-3; TCRdb's assignment of TRBD2 cannot be checked, as there is no DNA. The CDR3 has 15 amino acids. Here the CDR3 reads CASRSGLAGADTQYF.

V usage is TRBV5-1 and J usage is TRBJ2-1; TCRdb proposes TRBD2, but this gene call is untestable without DNA. The CDR3 runs to 15 residues. Germline loops: CDR1 SGHRS, CDR2 YFSETQ. The CDR3 sequence is CASSSGLIGNNEQFF. Based on the CDR3 plus reference TRBV5-1 and TRBJ2-1, the full variable domain is KAGVTQTPRYLIKTRGQQVTLSCSPISGHRSVSWYQQTPGQGLQFLFEYFSETQRNKGNFPGRFSGRQFSNSRSEMNVSTLELGDSALYLCASSSGLIGNNEQFFGPGTRLTVL.

The J gene is TRBJ2-2, the V gene TRBV6-2 or TRBV6-3; TCRdb names TRBD1, which stays unverified in the absence of DNA. Germline V CDR1 and CDR2: MNHEY, SVGEGT. The CDR3 totals 16 residues. CDR3 residues: CASTDPGGPNTGELFF.

V usage is TRBV20-1 and J usage is TRBJ2-1; as DNA is missing, the TRBD1 call by TCRdb cannot be tested. This CDR3 comprises 15 residues. The germline CDR1 and CDR2 sequences are DFQATT and SNEGSKA (reference sequence). CDR3 sequence reads: CSARDRTGWGNEQFF.

The V and J genes are TRBV5-1 and TRBJ1-1. The germline V gene encodes CDR1 SGHRS and CDR2 YFSETQ. The CDR3 has 15 amino acids. CDR3 sequence reads: CASSPPRASNTEAFF.

The chain employs TRBV5-8 and TRBJ2-3; checking the TCRdb D call of TRBD2 is not possible without DNA. The CDR3 extends over 17 amino acids. CDR1 is SGHTS, CDR2 YDEGEE, per germline. This CDR3 reads CASSFILAGEGTDTQYF.

The CDR3 loop reads CSARDLAGGSYNEQFF. V and J are TRBV20-1 and TRBJ2-1; checking the TCRdb D call of TRBD2 is not possible without DNA. CDR1 DFQATT and CDR2 SNEGSKA come from the germline V gene (reference sequence). This CDR3 is built from 16 residues.

The rearrangement links TRBV20-1 to TRBJ2-5; TCRdb's D call, TRBD2, is unchecked because there is no DNA. The CDR3 extends over 15 amino acids. From germline, CDR1 is DFQATT and CDR2 SNEGSKA (reference sequence). CDR3 amino acids: CSAGRGGSSQETQYF.

V usage is TRBV5-1 and J usage is TRBJ2-1; with no DNA, the TCRdb D assignment of TRBD2 cannot be verified. CDR1 SGHRS and CDR2 YFSETQ come from the germline V gene. The CDR3 covers 16 residues. CDR3 amino acids: CASSLGLAGSLGEQFF.

CDR3 loop: CASGLGGGTGQPQHF. The V gene is TRBV12-5, the J gene TRBJ1-5; as DNA is missing, the TRBD1 call by TCRdb cannot be tested. The CDR3 length is 15 residues. CDR1 is LGHNT, CDR2 FRNRAP, per germline. The full variable domain, rest sourced from reference TRBV12-5 and TRBJ1-5, is DARVTQTPRHKVTEMGQEVTMRCQPILGHNTVFWYRQTMMQGLELLAYFRNRAPLDDSGMPKDRFSAEMPDATLATLKIQPSEPRDSAVYFCASGLGGGTGQPQHFGDGTRLSIL.

The J gene is TRBJ2-1, the V gene TRBV30. The CDR3 is 13 residues long. The germline gives CDR1 GTSNPN, CDR2 SVGIG (reference sequence). The CDR3 sequence is CAWSVEFTNEQFF.

The genes are TRBV21-1 and TRBJ2-2; TCRdb designates TRBD1, a call that cannot be tested without DNA. TRBV21-1 is a listed pseudogene. The CDR3 is 16 residues long. CDR3 loop: CASSPGSSGPTGELFF.